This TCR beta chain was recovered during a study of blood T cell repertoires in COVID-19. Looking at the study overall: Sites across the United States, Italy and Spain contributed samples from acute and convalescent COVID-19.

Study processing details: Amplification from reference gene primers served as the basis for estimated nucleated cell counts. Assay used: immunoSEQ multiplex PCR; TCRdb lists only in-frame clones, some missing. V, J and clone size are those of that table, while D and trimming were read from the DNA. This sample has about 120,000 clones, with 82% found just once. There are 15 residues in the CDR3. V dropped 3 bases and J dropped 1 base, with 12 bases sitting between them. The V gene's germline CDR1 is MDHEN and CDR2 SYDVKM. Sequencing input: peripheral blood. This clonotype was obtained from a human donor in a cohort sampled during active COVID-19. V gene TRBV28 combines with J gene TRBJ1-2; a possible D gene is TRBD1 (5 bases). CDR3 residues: CASSLSVGGNYGYTF. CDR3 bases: TGTGCCAGCAGTTTGTCCGTCGGGGGTAACTATGGCTACACCTTC.